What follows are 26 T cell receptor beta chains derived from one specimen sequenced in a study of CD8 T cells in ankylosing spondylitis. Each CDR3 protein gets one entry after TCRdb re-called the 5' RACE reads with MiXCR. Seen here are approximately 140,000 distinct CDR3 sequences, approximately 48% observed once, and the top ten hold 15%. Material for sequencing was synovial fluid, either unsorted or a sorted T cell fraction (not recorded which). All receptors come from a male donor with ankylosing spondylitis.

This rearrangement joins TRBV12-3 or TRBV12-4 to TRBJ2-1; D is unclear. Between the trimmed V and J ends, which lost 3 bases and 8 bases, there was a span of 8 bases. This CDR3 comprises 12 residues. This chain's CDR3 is CASSFPWDEQFF. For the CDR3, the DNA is TGTGCCAGCAGTTTCCCGTGGGATGAGCAGTTCTTC.

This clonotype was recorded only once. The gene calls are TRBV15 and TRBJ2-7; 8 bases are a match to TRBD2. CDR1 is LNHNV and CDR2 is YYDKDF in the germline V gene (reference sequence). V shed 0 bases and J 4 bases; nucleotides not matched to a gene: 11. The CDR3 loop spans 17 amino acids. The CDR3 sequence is CATSRDWASGPLYEQYF. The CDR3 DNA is TGTGCCACCAGCAGAGATTGGGCTAGCGGGCCGCTTTACGAGCAGTACTTC.

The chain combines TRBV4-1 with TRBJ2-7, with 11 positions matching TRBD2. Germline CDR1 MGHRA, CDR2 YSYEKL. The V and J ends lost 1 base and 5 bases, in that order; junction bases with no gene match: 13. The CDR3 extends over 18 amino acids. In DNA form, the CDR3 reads TGCGCCAGCAGCCAAGCTGGGACTAGCGGCCTCGGTTTCCACGAGCAGTACTTC. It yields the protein CASSQAGTSGLGFHEQYF.

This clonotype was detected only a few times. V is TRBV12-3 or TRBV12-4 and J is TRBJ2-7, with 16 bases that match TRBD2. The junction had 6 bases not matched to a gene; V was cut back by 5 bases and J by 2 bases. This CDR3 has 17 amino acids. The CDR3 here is CASSPPGLAGGPYEQYF. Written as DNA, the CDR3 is TGTGCCAGCAGTCCCCCGGGACTAGCGGGAGGGCCCTACGAGCAGTACTTC.

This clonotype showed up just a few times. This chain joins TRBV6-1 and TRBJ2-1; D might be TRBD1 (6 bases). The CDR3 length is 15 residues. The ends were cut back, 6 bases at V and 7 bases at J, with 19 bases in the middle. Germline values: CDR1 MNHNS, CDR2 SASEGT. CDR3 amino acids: CASSPRARQGNEQFF. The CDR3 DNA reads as TGTGCCAGCAGCCCCAGGGCCCGGCAGGGGAATGAGCAGTTCTTC.

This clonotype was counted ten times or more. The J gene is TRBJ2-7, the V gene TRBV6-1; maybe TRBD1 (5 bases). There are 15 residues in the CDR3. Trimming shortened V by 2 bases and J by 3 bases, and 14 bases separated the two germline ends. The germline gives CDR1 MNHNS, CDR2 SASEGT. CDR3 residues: CASSEQGAEFYEQYF. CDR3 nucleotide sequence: TGTGCCAGCAGTGAACAGGGTGCCGAATTCTACGAGCAGTACTTC.

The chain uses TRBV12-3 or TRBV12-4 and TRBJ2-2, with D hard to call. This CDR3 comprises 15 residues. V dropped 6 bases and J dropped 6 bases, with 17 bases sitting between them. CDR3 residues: CASSPNPPRSGELFF. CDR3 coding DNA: TGTGCCAGCAGCCCAAACCCACCGAGGTCCGGGGAGCTGTTTTTT.

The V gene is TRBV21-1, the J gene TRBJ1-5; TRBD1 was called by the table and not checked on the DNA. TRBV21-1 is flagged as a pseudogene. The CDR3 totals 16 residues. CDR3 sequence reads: CASRGIGQGTNQPQHF. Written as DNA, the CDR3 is TGTGCCAGCAGGGGAATCGGACAGGGGACGAATCAGCCCCAGCATTTT.

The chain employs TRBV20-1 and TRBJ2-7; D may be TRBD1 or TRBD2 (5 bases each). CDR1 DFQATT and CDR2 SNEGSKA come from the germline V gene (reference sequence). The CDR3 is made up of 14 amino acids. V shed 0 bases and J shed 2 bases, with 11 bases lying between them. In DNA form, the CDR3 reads TGCAGTGCTAGAGATGGCAGGGAGCCCTACGAGCAGTACTTC. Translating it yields CSARDGREPYEQYF.

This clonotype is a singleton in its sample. CDR3 sequence (DNA): TGTGCCAGCAGCCTGGATACAGGGGGAAACTATGGCTACACCTTC. Translated: CASSLDTGGNYGYTF. The chain couples TRBV5-5 to TRBJ1-2; TRBD1 agrees at 8 bases. From germline, CDR1 is SGHKS and CDR2 YYEKEE (reference sequence). V lost 4 bases and J lost 2; bases outside the gene matches: 7. The CDR3 covers 15 residues.

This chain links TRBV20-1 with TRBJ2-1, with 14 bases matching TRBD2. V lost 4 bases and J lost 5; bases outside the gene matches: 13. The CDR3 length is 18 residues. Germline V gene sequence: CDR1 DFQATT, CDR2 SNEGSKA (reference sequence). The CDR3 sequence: CSATGLAGGLAPHNEQFF. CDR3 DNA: TGCAGTGCTACCGGACTAGCGGGAGGCCTAGCCCCACACAATGAGCAGTTCTTC.

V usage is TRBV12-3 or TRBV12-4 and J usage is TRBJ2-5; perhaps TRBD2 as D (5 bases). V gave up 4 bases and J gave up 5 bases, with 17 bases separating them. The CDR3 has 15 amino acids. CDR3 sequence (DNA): TGTGCCAGCAGTTCCTCTGGACTCAGATCGGAGACCCAGTACTTC. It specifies CASSSSGLRSETQYF.

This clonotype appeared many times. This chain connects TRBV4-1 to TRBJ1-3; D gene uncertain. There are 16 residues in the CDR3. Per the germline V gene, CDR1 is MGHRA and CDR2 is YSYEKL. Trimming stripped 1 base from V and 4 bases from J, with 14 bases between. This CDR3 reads CASSQGHGSLGNTIYF. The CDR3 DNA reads TGCGCCAGCAGCCAAGGACACGGGAGTTTGGGAAACACCATATATTTT.

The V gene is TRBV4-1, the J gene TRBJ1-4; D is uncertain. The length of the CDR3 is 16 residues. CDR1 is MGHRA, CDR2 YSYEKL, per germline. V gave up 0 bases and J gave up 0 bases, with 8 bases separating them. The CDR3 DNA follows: TGCGCCAGCAGCCAAGATTCGGGGACAACTAATGAAAAACTGTTTTTT. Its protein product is CASSQDSGTTNEKLFF.

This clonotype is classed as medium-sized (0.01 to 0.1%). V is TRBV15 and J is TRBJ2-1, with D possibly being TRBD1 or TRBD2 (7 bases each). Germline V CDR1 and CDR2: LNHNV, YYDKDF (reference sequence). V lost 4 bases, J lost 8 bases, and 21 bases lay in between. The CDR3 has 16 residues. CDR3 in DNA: TGTGCCACCAGCATCGGCGTAACAGGGGCGGGGGATGAGCAGTTCTTC. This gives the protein CATSIGVTGAGDEQFF. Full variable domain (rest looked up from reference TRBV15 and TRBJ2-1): DAMVIQNPRYQVTQFGKPVTLSCSQTLNHNVMYWYQQKSSQAPKLLFHYYDKDFNNEADTPDNFQSRRPNTSFCFLDIRSPGLGDTAMYLCATSIGVTGAGDEQFFGPGTRLTVL.

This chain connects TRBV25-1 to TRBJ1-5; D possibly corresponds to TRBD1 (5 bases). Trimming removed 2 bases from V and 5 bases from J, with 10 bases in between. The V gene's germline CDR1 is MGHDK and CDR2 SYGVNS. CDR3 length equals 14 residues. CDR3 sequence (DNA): TGTGCCAGCAGTGAAGGGGGATACGATCAGCCCCAGCATTTT. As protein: CASSEGGYDQPQHF.

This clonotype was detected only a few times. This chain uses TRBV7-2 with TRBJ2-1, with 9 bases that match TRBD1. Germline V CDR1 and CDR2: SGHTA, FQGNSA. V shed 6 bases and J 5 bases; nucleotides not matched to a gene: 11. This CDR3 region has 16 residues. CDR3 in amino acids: CASSPRGDREHNEQFF. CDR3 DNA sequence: TGTGCCAGCAGTCCGAGAGGGGACAGGGAGCACAATGAGCAGTTCTTC.

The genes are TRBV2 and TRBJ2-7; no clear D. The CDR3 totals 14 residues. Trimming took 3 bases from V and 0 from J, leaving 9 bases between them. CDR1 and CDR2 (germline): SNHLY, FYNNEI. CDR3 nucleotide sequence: TGTGCCAGCAGTGATTATTACGCCTCCTACGAGCAGTACTTC. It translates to CASSDYYASYEQYF.

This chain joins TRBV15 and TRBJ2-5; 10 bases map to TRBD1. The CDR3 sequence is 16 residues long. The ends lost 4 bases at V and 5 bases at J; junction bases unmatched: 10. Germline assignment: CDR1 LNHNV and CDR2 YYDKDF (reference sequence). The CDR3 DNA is TGTGCCACCAGCACCTTGAAGACAGGGGGCGGTGAGACCCAGTACTTC. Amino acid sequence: CATSTLKTGGGETQYF.

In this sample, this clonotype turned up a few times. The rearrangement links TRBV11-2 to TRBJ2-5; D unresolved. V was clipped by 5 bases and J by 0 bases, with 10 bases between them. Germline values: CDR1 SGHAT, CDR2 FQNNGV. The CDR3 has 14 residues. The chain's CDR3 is CASSHPWDQETQYF. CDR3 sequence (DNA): TGTGCCAGCAGCCATCCCTGGGACCAAGAGACCCAGTACTTC.

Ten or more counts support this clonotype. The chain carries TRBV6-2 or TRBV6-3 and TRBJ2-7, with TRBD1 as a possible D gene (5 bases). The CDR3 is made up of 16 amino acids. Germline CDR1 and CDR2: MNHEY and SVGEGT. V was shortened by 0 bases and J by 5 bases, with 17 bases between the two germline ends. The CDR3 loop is CASSYSDTRWGDEQYF. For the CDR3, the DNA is TGTGCCAGCAGTTACTCAGACACCCGCTGGGGCGACGAGCAGTACTTC.

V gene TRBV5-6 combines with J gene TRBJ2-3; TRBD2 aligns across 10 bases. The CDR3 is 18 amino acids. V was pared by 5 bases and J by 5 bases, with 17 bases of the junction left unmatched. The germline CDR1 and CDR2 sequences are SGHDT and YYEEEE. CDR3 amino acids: CASRPRGSASGSGDTQYF. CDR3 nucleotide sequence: TGTGCCAGCAGACCAAGGGGTTCGGCTAGCGGGAGTGGAGATACGCAGTATTTT.

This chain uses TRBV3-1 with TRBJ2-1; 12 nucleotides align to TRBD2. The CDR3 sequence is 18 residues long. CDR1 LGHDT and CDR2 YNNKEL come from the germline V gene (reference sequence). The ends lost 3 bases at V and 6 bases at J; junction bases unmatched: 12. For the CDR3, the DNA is TGTGCCAGCAGCCACCCACTCACTAGCGGGAGGACCCTCAATGAGCAGTTCTTC. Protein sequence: CASSHPLTSGRTLNEQFF.

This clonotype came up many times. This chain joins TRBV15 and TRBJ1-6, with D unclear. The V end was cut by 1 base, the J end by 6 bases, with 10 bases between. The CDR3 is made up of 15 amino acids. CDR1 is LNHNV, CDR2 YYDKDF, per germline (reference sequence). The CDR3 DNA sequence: TGTGCCACCAGCAGAGTACCGGGATCTAATTCACCCCTCCACTTT. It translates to CATSRVPGSNSPLHF.

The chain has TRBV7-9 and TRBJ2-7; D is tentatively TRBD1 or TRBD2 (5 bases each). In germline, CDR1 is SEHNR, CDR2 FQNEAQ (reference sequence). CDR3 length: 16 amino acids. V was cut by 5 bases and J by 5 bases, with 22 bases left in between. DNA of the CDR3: TGTGCCAGCAGCCGCCCGGGTTTTTGGGACCCCGACGAGCAGTACTTC. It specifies CASSRPGFWDPDEQYF.

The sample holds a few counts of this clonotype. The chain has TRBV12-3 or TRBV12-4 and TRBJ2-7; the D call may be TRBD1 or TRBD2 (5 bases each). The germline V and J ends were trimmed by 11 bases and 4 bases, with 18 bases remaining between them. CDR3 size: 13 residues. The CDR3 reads CASSGTKSYEQYF. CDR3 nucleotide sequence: TGTGCCTCATCCGGGACGAAGAGTTACGAGCAGTACTTC.